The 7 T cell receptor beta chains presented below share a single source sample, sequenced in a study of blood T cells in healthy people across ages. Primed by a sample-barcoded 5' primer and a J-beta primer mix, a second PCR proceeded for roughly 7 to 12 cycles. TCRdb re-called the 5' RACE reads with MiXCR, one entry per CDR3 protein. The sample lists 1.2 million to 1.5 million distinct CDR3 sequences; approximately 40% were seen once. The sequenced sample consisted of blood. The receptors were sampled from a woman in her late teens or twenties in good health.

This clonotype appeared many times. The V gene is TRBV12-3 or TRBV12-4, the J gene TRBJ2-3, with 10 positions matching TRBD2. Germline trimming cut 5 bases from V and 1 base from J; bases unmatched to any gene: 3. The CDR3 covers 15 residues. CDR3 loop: CASSRGLAGTDTQYF. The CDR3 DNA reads TGTGCCAGCAGTCGAGGACTAGCGGGCACAGATACGCAGTATTTT.

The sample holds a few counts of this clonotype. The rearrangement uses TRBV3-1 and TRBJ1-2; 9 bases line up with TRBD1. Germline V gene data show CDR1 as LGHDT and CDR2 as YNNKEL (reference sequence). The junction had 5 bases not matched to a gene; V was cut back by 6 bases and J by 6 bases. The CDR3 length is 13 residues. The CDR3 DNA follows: TGTGCCAGCAGTCGGGACAGGGTGGATGGCTACACCTTC. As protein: CASSRDRVDGYTF.

For the CDR3, the DNA is TGCGCCAGCAGCTATGGACTAGCGGGAGACCTTCCAAGGACCCAGTACTTC. Residues: CASSYGLAGDLPRTQYF. This chain connects TRBV5-1 to TRBJ2-5; 13 bases agree with TRBD2. The CDR3 totals 17 residues. The germline V gene has CDR1 SGHRS and CDR2 YFSETQ. The junction had 12 bases not matched to a gene; V was cut back by 3 bases and J by 7 bases.

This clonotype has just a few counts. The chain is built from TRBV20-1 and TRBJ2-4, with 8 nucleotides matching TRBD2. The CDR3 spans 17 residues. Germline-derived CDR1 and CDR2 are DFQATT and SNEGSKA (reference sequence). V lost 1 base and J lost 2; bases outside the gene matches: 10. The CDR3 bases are TGCAGTGCTAGAGTGGGGGGCGGGGGGAATTCCAAAAACATTCAGTACTTC. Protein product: CSARVGGGGNSKNIQYF.

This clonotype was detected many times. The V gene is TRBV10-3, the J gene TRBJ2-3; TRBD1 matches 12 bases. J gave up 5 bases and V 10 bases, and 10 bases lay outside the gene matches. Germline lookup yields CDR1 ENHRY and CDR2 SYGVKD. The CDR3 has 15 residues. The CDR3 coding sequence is TGTGCCAGCCTGCCCGGGACAGGGGGCGTAGATACGCAGTATTTT. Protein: CASLPGTGGVDTQYF.

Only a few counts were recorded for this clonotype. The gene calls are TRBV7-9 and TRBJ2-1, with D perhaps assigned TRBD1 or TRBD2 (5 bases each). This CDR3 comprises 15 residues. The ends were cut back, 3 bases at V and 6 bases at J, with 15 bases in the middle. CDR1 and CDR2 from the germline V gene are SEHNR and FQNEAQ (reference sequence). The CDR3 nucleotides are TGTGCCAGCAGCTTCGGGACGCACGAGATCAATGAGCAGTTCTTC. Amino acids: CASSFGTHEINEQFF.

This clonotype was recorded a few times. For the CDR3, the DNA is TGTGCCAGCACCCAGGGGCAGCTGAACACTGAAGCTTTCTTT. Translating gives CASTQGQLNTEAFF. The chain carries TRBV6-5 and TRBJ1-1; a possible D gene is TRBD1 (6 bases). Per germline, CDR1 MNHEY and CDR2 SVGAGI. The CDR3 runs 14 residues. V gave up 7 bases and J gave up 0 bases, with 12 bases separating them.